Following are 21 T cell receptor beta chains from one sample sequenced in a study of metastatic and nonmetastatic thyroid tumors. Thyroid surgery was preceded by no treatment in any patient. MiXCR was used by TCRdb to re-call the PCR reads. The repertoire holds tens of thousands of clones, with approximately 16% as singletons. Sequenced sample: blood. Source of these receptors: a female donor with papillary thyroid cancer or a benign thyroid nodule (not recorded which). Some clones in this sample may be carry-over from other donors' samples.

This rearrangement joins TRBV20-1 to TRBJ2-2; 10 bases are shared with TRBD2. V shed 0 bases and J 3 bases; nucleotides not matched to a gene: 4. The CDR3 spans 16 residues. Germline V lookup: CDR1 DFQATT, CDR2 SNEGSKA (reference sequence). This CDR3 reads CSARDPAGGDTGELFF. DNA of the CDR3: TGCAGTGCTAGAGATCCAGCGGGAGGGGACACCGGGGAGCTGTTTTTT.

The chain combines TRBV6-1 with TRBJ1-6, with D possibly being TRBD1 (5 bases). Germline V CDR1 and CDR2: MNHNS, SASEGT. The CDR3 covers 15 residues. Trimming stripped 7 bases from V and 6 bases from J, with 16 bases between. The CDR3 loop is CASIPSGGSNSPLHF. DNA for the CDR3: TGTGCCAGCATCCCCTCGGGGGGGAGTAATTCACCCCTCCACTTT.

There are many counts of this clone. The chain has TRBV7-2 and TRBJ2-5; 8 positions match TRBD1. The length of the CDR3 is 14 residues. V trimming: 0 bases; J trimming: 4 bases; junction bases outside the gene matches: 1. Germline CDR1 and CDR2: SGHTA and FQGNSA. In nucleotides, the CDR3 is TGTGCCAGCAGCTTAGCGACAGGGGTAGAGACCCAGTACTTC. It yields the protein CASSLATGVETQYF.

Concerning this clone itself: A read error may account for a junction end that differs from germline. V gene TRBV3-1 combines with J gene TRBJ2-7; 9 bases fit TRBD2. Germline lookup yields CDR1 LGHDT and CDR2 YNNKEL (reference sequence). The CDR3 is 16 residues long. DNA of the CDR3: TGTGCCAGCATCCACCCCGTGAGGCGGGAGGGCCTCGAGCGGTACTTC. Residues: CASIHPVRREGLERYF.

This clone was found many times. J is TRBJ1-5 and V is TRBV18; 9 positions match TRBD1. The length of the CDR3 is 15 residues. Germline CDR1 KGHSH, CDR2 LQKENI. J was trimmed by 7 bases and V by 1 base; bases with no gene match: 5. CDR3 nucleotide sequence: TGTGCCAGCTCACCACAACAGGGGGCTGAGCAGCCCCAGCATTTT. This translates into CASSPQQGAEQPQHF.

This clone occurred many times. The rearrangement uses TRBV5-1 and TRBJ2-3; 15 bases agree with TRBD2. The CDR3 runs 19 residues. Germline V gives CDR1 SGHRS, CDR2 YFSETQ. The V segment lost 2 bases and the J segment 6 bases; nucleotides outside the gene matches: 13. The CDR3 DNA reads as TGCGCCAGCAGCTTCGACAGGGGACTAGCGGGAGGTATTGTGGATACGCAGTATTTT. Protein sequence: CASSFDRGLAGGIVDTQYF.

This clone was recorded at least ten times. The rearrangement joins TRBV20-1 to TRBJ2-3; unclear D gene. Germline-derived CDR1 and CDR2 are DFQATT and SNEGSKA (reference sequence). The CDR3 length is 13 residues. The V end lost 3 bases, the J end lost 0 bases, and 7 bases lay between the germline ends. The CDR3 region has the DNA TGCAGTGCTAGTTCGACTAGCACAGATACGCAGTATTTT. This translates into CSASSTSTDTQYF.

The sample holds many counts of this clone. The chain couples TRBV5-1 to TRBJ2-5; either TRBD1 or TRBD2 may fit D (6 bases each). V lost 0 bases and J 9 bases, leaving 12 bases between the germline ends. This CDR3 is 13 amino acids long. CDR1 is SGHRS and CDR2 is YFSETQ in the germline V gene. As DNA, the CDR3 is TGCGCCAGCAGCTTGGGTCAGAGGGGGGCCCAGTACTTC. This translates into CASSLGQRGAQYF.

This clone has ten or more counts. The chain has TRBV6-1 and TRBJ1-5; D is ambiguous. The germline CDR1 and CDR2 sequences are MNHNS and SASEGT. This CDR3 has 14 amino acids. V lost 5 bases and J lost 3, with 11 bases in between. The CDR3 protein is CASSFAANNQPQHF. DNA of the CDR3: TGTGCCAGCAGTTTCGCGGCCAACAATCAGCCCCAGCATTTT.

This clone has a count of ten or more. The rearrangement joins TRBV5-6 to TRBJ1-5; D gene uncertain. Looked up from germline, CDR1 is SGHDT and CDR2 is YYEEEE. CDR3 length equals 14 residues. V lost 0 bases to trimming and J lost 2 bases, with 6 bases between them. The CDR3 loop is CASSLGAGNQPQHF. CDR3 nucleotide sequence: TGTGCCAGCAGCTTGGGGGCGGGCAATCAGCCCCAGCATTTT. The whole variable domain, remainder taken from reference TRBV5-6 and TRBJ1-5, is DAGVTQSPTHLIKTRGQQVTLRCSPKSGHDTVSWYQQALGQGPQFIFQYYEEEERQRGNFPDRFSGHQFPNYSSELNVNALLLGDSALYLCASSLGAGNQPQHFGDGTRLSIL.

This clone came up many times. The V gene is TRBV28, the J gene TRBJ2-1, with 14 bases identical to TRBD2. The CDR3 runs to 22 residues. V lost 6 bases and J lost 4; bases outside the gene matches: 23. Germline V CDR1 and CDR2: MDHEN, SYDVKM. The CDR3 region is CASSRRYWGGTSGSLGYNEQFF. The CDR3 DNA sequence: TGTGCCAGCAGCCGTAGGTATTGGGGCGGGACTAGCGGGAGTTTAGGTTACAATGAGCAGTTCTTC.

This clone was counted many times. This chain connects TRBV9 to TRBJ2-2, with D uncertain. CDR3 size: 12 residues. The germline V gene has CDR1 SGDLS and CDR2 YYNGEE. V lost 3 bases and J 1 base, leaving 1 base between the germline ends. Here the CDR3 reads CASSGNTGELFF. Written as DNA, the CDR3 is TGTGCCAGCAGCGGGAACACCGGGGAGCTGTTTTTT.

This clone was detected a few times. The chain recombines TRBV27 with TRBJ2-7; possible D gene TRBD2, 6 bases. CDR1 and CDR2 from the germline V gene are MNHEY and SMNVEV (reference sequence). V was trimmed by 10 bases and J by 2 bases, leaving 24 bases between them. This CDR3 contains 16 residues. The CDR3 region is CAISRFWRDGPYEQYF. DNA of the CDR3: TGTGCCATCAGCCGCTTCTGGCGGGATGGCCCCTACGAGCAGTACTTC.

This clone was observed at least ten times. The chain joins TRBV4-2 to TRBJ2-7; TRBD2 agrees at 12 bases. This CDR3 has 17 amino acids. Trimming at V came to 4 bases and at J to 5 bases, leaving 12 bases not matched to a gene. The germline V gene encodes CDR1 LGHNA and CDR2 YNFKEQ. This CDR3 is CASSRNPLAGGLNEQYF. The CDR3 DNA sequence: TGTGCCAGCAGCCGGAATCCCCTAGCGGGAGGGCTTAACGAGCAGTACTTC.

A few counts support this clone. Its ends do not fully match the called genes, so a read error is possible. This sequence joins TRBV28 and TRBJ2-6; 7 bases align to TRBD2. The CDR3 loop spans 18 amino acids. Germline assignment: CDR1 MDHEN and CDR2 SYDVKM. The CDR3 here is CASSLPSGLVSGANALTF. The DNA for the CDR3 is TGTGCCAGCAGTTTACCTAGCGGATTGGTCTCTGGGGCCAACGCCCTGACTTTC.

This clone was seen a few times. The chain uses TRBV11-1 and TRBJ2-3; a weak D match, TRBD2 (6 bases). The ends were cut back, 7 bases at V and 0 bases at J, with 20 bases in the middle. In germline, CDR1 is SGHAT, CDR2 FQDESV (reference sequence). The CDR3 has 17 amino acids. The CDR3 sequence: CASTPTGFGSSTDTQYF. DNA for the CDR3: TGTGCCAGCACACCCACCGGATTCGGGAGTAGCACAGATACGCAGTATTTT.

This chain's CDR3 is CASSLFSGTGGNEQYF. DNA for the CDR3: TGTGCCAGCAGCTTATTTTCGGGGACAGGGGGCAACGAGCAGTACTTC. This chain connects TRBV7-3 to TRBJ2-7, with 12 bases matching TRBD1. The germline V gene encodes CDR1 SGHTA and CDR2 FQGTGA. V shed 2 bases and J 5 bases; nucleotides not matched to a gene: 7. This CDR3 is built from 16 residues. Using reference TRBV7-3 and TRBJ2-7 for the parts outside the CDR3, the full variable domain is GAGVSQTPSNKVTEKGKYVELRCDPISGHTALYWYRQSLGQGPEFLIYFQGTGAADDSGLPNDRFFAVRPEGSVSTLKIQRTERGDSAVYLCASSLFSGTGGNEQYFGPGTRLTVT.

V and J are TRBV3-1 and TRBJ2-7; D is unclear. Germline CDR1 reads LGHDT; CDR2 reads YNNKEL (reference sequence). V was pared by 6 bases and J by 2 bases, with 20 bases between. CDR3 length: 16 amino acids. CDR3 nucleotides: TGTGCCAGCAGTGCAACCCCGAGAAAGGGTGCCTACGAGCAGTACTTC. As protein: CASSATPRKGAYEQYF.

In this sample, this clone is medium-sized (0.01 to 0.1%). This sequence joins TRBV5-1 and TRBJ1-2, with TRBD1 matching 7 bases. The V and J ends lost 4 bases and 4 bases, in that order; junction bases with no gene match: 10. The germline V gene encodes CDR1 SGHRS and CDR2 YFSETQ. The CDR3 spans 15 residues. This chain's CDR3 is CASSPVGGGGYGYTF. CDR3 DNA: TGCGCCAGCAGCCCGGTAGGGGGCGGAGGCTATGGCTACACCTTC.

The chain recombines TRBV5-1 with TRBJ2-7; D perhaps matches TRBD1 (6 bases). Trimming shortened V by 1 base and J by 6 bases, and 11 bases separated the two germline ends. The CDR3 runs to 13 residues. The V gene's germline CDR1 is SGHRS and CDR2 YFSETQ. CDR3 coding DNA: TGCGCCAGCAGCTTGTCAGGGGTCGTCGAGCAGTACTTC. Its protein is CASSLSGVVEQYF.

This clone was seen at least ten times. The chain joins TRBV27 to TRBJ2-7, with 8 bases matching TRBD2. J was trimmed by 0 bases and V by 5 bases; bases with no gene match: 9. CDR1 and CDR2 (germline): MNHEY, SMNVEV (reference sequence). The CDR3 has 16 amino acids. This chain's CDR3 is CASSVLTTSGSYEQYF. The CDR3, as DNA: TGTGCCAGCAGTGTTCTCACTACTAGCGGCTCCTACGAGCAGTACTTC.